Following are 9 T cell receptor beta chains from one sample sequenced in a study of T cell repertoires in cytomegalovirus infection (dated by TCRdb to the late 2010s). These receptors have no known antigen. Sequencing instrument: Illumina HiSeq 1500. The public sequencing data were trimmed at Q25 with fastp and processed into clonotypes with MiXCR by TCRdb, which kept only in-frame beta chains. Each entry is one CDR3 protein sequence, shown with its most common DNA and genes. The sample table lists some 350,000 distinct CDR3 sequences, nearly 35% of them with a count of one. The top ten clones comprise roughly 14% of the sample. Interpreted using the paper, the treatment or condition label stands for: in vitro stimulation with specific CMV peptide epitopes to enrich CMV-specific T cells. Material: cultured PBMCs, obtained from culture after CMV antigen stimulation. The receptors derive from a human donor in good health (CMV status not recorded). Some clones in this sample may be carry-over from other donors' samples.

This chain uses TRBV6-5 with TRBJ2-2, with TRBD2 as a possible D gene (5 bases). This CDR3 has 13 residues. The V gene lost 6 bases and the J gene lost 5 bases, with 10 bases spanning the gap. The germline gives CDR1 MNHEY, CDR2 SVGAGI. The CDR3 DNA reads TGTGCCAGCAGAGCTCGGGGTACCGGGGAGCTGTTTTTT. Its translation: CASRARGTGELFF.

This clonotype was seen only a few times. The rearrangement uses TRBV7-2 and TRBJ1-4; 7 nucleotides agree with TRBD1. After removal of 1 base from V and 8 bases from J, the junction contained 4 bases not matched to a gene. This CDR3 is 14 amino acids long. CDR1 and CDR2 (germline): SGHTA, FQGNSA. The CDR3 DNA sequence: TGTGCCAGCAGCTTAGAGGGGGCCGAAGAAAAACTGTTTTTT. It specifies CASSLEGAEEKLFF. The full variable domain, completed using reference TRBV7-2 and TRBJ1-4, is GAGVSQSPSNKVTEKGKDVELRCDPISGHTALYWYRQSLGQGLEFLIYFQGNSAPDKSGLPSDRFSAERTGGSVSTLTIQRTQQEDSAVYLCASSLEGAEEKLFFGSGTQLSVL.

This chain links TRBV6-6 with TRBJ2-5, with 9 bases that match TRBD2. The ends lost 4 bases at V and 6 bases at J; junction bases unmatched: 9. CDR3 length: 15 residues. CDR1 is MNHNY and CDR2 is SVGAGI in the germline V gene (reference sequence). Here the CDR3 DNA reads TGTGCCAGCAGTTCGCTAGCGGGAATTGAAAAGACCCAGTACTTC. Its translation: CASSSLAGIEKTQYF.

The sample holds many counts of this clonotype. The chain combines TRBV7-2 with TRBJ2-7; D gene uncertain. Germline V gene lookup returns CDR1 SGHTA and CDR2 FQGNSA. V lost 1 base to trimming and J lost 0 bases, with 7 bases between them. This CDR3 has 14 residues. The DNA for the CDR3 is TGTGCCAGCAGCTTAGGAGGCGGCTCCTACGAGCAGTACGTC. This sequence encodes CASSLGGGSYEQYV.

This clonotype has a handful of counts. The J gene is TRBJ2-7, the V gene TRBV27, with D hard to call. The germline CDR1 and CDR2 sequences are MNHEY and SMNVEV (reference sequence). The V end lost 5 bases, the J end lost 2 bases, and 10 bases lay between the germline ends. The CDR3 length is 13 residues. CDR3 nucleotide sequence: TGTGCCAGCAGTGGGCAGAACCCCTACGAGCAGTACTTC. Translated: CASSGQNPYEQYF.

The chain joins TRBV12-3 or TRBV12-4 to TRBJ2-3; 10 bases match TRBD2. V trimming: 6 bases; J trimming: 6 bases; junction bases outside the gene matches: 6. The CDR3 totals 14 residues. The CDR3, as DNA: TGTGCCAGCAGACTTAGCGGGGGGTTGGATACGCAGTATTTT. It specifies CASRLSGGLDTQYF.

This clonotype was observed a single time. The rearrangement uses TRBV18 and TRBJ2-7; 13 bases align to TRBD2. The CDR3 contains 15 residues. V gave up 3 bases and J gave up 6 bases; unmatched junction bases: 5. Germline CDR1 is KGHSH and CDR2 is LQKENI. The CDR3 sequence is CASSPTSGRASEQYF. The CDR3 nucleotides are TGTGCCAGCTCACCTACTAGCGGGAGGGCCTCCGAGCAGTACTTC. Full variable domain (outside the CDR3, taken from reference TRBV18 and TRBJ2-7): NAGVMQNPRHLVRRRGQEARLRCSPMKGHSHVYWYRQLPEEGLKFMVYLQKENIIDESGMPKERFSAEFPKEGPSILRIQQVVRGDSAAYFCASSPTSGRASEQYFGPGTRLTVT.

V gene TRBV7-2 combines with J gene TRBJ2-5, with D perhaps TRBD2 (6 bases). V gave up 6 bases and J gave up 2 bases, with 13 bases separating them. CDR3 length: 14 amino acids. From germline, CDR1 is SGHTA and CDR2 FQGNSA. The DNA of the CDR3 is TGTGCCAGCAGGCCAGGGACTTTACAAGAGACCCAGTACTTC. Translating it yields CASRPGTLQETQYF.

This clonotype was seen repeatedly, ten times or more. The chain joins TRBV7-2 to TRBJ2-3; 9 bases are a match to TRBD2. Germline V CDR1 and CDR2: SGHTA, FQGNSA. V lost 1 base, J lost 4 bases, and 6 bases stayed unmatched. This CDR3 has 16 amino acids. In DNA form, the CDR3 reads TGTGCCAGCAGCTTAGGATGGCGGGAGGGCGCAGATACGCAGTATTTT. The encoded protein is CASSLGWREGADTQYF.